This T cell receptor beta chain was recovered during a study of cytomegalovirus exposure and HLA in healthy donors (dated by TCRdb to 2017 to 2019). For context, the study as a whole: In an earlier analysis of under 600 of the donors, roughly 300 Gb of sequence data and about 110 million unique TCR beta sequences from some 170 million T cells were reported. An early release covering more than 500 HLA-typed donors comprised about 300 gigabases of sequencing data and 85 million to 100 million unique TCR sequences. The genetic ancestry cluster associated with self-reported Caucasian donors included 65% to 90% of the approximately 400 genotyped donors. The study was designed to test whether signatures of past pathogen exposure could be identified by cataloging public T cell receptors. The T cell repertoires of around 730 subjects were profiled by immunosequencing and related to cytomegalovirus serostatus. In addition to the first cohort of 666 subjects, a separate validation cohort of over 90 different subjects was used. High-throughput TCR immunosequencing, statistical association of individual TCRs with disease status, and machine learning were combined to predict cytomegalovirus infection status. To study patterns of TCR occurrence, a later analysis re-analyzed previously published TCR beta repertoires from 600 to 750 donors and added high-resolution HLA genotyping. Rather than drawing on any new phenotypic data, the later analysis identified candidate immune exposures from TCR beta sequences and the way those sequences occurred across donors. An earlier analysis of 587 of the donors used high-throughput TCR beta sequencing to judge whether each TCR beta V gene segment behaved as functional or pseudogenic. Donor age, sex, ethnicity and CMV serostatus were compiled alongside the repertoire data. A later genetic analysis used genome-wide SNP genotypes for about 65% of the roughly 700 donors, treating that subset as a discovery cohort. All discovery cohort repertoires had been generated on a single sequencing platform. Both class I and class II loci were covered by HLA typing, at four-digit resolution. Typing coverage varied by locus: about 620-630 donors for A, B, C, DRB1 and DQB1; 500 to 550 for DQA1; more than 600 for DPA1; around 490 for DPB1. About five DR-DQ haplotypes were treated as single units for association and clustering because of strong linkage in the cohort. Among around 400 genotyped donors of the cohort, an average of roughly 230,000 unique TCR beta nucleotide sequences was sequenced per donor, of which about 20% were non-productive.

V is trimmed back by 4 bases and J by 5 bases, and the junction contains 4 bases that no gene match accounts for. Including the terminal cysteine and phenylalanine, the CDR3 comprises 12 residues. CDR3 DNA is the only sequence kept; it has 36 bases, read in frame from the first base. The germline V gene yields SQVTM for CDR1 and ANQGSEA for CDR2. Study-wide conclusions, independent of this receptor: Correlated functional status among segregating V segments might reflect linkage disequilibrium, but an unknown experimental factor could not be ruled out. Only TCR beta chains were sequenced in this cohort, and the absence of alpha or paired-chain data limited detectable features. Because some donors lacked HLA typing at each locus, the association tests relied only on the typed subset. A group of highly shared sequence variants was considered likely to be a technical artifact of the sequencing pipeline. In the study, 150 to 200 TCR beta chains were listed as associated with cytomegalovirus. In a later analysis, about 17,000 TCR beta sequences were associated with specific HLA alleles at a false discovery rate of 0.05. In both the original and validation cohorts, the classifier was reported to diagnose cytomegalovirus status with high specificity and sensitivity. According to a later genetic analysis, donors in an Asian-associated ancestry cluster had fewer N-insertions in productive TCRs than the approximately 650-donor mean. A few of the identified cytomegalovirus-associated TCR beta chains were confirmed in vitro to be specific for cytomegalovirus antigens. A later genetic analysis associated a missense DCLRE1C variant with V-gene and J-gene trimming of TCR beta chains, and an independent cohort replicated the association. When HLA alleles, especially DR and DQ, strongly co-occurred, attributing TCR associations to individual alleles was difficult. Several of the top co-occurrence clusters appeared to be linked to parvovirus B19, influenza, CMV and Epstein-Barr virus, according to a later analysis. A later analysis found that HLA-associated TCR beta chains were more clonally expanded and had lower generation probabilities than equally common non-associated chains. Sequencing depth was assumed to be roughly uniform across donors in the presence/absence analyses, though that assumption may not hold. In a later analysis, most CMV-associated TCR beta chains were found to appear HLA-restricted, with HLA associations seemingly driven largely by CMV exposure. The authors suggested that the approach could potentially be generalized to other disease states and immunological phenotypes. Because the 87-base-pair reads could not distinguish some IMGT-functional V segments, including TRBV6-2 and TRBV6-3, those segments were excluded. A further reported finding was that TCR beta sequences accurately predicted the HLA-A and HLA-B alleles for most subjects in the first cohort. The only immune exposure information available for the cohort was CMV serostatus. According to a later analysis, TCR association rates differed among HLA loci, with DRB1 alleles showing the most associated TCRs and HLA-C alleles showing the fewest. The earlier analysis of nearly 600 of the donors excluded about 16 rarely observed V segments, including chromosome 9 orphons, because counts were too low. In an earlier analysis of 587 of the donors, most TCR beta V segments were observed in productive rearrangements about 90% or about 30% of the time, broadly matching IMGT annotations. Most TCR sequences were seen in very few donors, while some public TCRs were found in many individuals.

Library preparation was by the immunoSEQ multiplex PCR assay. The multiplex PCR relied on a mix of 60 forward primers for TCR Vbeta segments and 13 reverse primers for TCR Jbeta segments. Amplification of the CDR3 region of rearranged TCR beta genes was performed with a multiplex PCR assay on genomic DNA. On the Illumina HiSeq System, the amplified TCR beta libraries were sequenced as 87-base-pair reads. Processing in the source paper ran as follows. Across the 666 repertoires, a later analysis counted about 81 million unique TCR beta chains, approximately 10 million of which were shared by at least two donors. A nearest-neighbor algorithm error-corrected the raw reads and collapsed the reads into unique sequences, merging closely related sequences to remove PCR and sequencing errors. CDR3 sequences were aligned to IMGT reference sequences to assign V, D and J gene segments. For a sequence to be retained, a match of at least six nucleotides to both a V gene segment and a J gene segment was required. A rearrangement counted as productive if the CDR3 had no stop codons and remained in frame with V and J, and every other rearrangement counted as non-productive. Following IMGT convention, CDR3 was defined as the stretch from the second conserved V-encoded cysteine to the conserved J-encoded phenylalanine. The earlier analysis of roughly 590 of the donors excluded sequences that lacked an unambiguous match to a single V gene segment. An earlier analysis of just under 600 of the donors called V segments functional above 56.7% productive rearrangements and segregating when the between-donor standard deviation exceeded 5%. To diagnose cytomegalovirus status from the catalog of TCR beta chain sequences, a statistical classification framework was built. A later analysis assigned V and J genes by comparing TCR nucleotide sequences with IMGT/GENE-DB human TR gene sequences. Using the TCRdist pipeline, a later analysis assigned CDR3 sequences along with most-parsimonious VDJ recombination scenarios. A later analysis defined each TCR beta chain by its CDR3 amino acid sequence plus V-gene family, and excluded reads lacking a unique V-gene family. To address suspected cross-contamination and a sequencing artifact, a later analysis removed 450 to 700 highly shared, low-generation-probability nucleotide sequences. In a later analysis, a clonal expansion index was calculated for each public chain from normalized within-repertoire ranks of inferred template counts. In a later analysis, generation probabilities were computed with a VDJ recombination model fitted to out-of-frame rearrangements, and the resulting probabilities were checked against IGoR. In a later analysis, TCR-TCR, TCR-HLA and TCR-CMV co-occurrence was scored with hypergeometric tests, and a repertoire-size bias correction was applied to TCR pairs. To estimate false discovery rates, a later analysis permuted the HLA or CMV assignments 20 times. In a later analysis, co-occurring TCRs were grouped with DBSCAN, and TCRdist sequence similarity was added when clustering was performed within HLA-allele-positive subsets. Repertoires with fewer than 30,000 or more than 120,000 public chains, plus five repertoires with anomalous nucleotide sharing, were excluded from co-occurrence clustering. Drawn from immuneACCESS, this table holds only the in-frame rearrangements with V and J called that TCRdb kept. Clones are partly lost; checked studies trace under half to an unresolved V gene and leave the rest unexplained. D and trimming were read from the DNA, whereas the V and J calls and clone size are those reported in that table. In all, the sample holds 50,000 to 55,000 clones, and roughly 60% of those were seen once. Jointly, the top ten make up 12% of the sample.

Worth noting for this clone: Its antigen is unknown. No per-base quality is available; no much larger clone lies one base away.

The cohort comprised around 690 healthy bone marrow donors. At the time of sampling, all cohort members were nominally healthy, though unrecorded immune exposures were likely present. CMV serostatus was recorded as positive for 250 to 300 and negative for about 55% of the roughly 700 cohort members, whereas no CMV serostatus was recorded for the donor in question. Every donor gave a peripheral blood sample, and the peripheral blood mononuclear cells from that sample were used for TCR beta sequencing. The Qiagen DNeasy Blood Extraction Kit was used to extract genomic DNA from the blood cell samples.

This TCR was recovered from a human donor in good health. What was sequenced was PBMCs. Rearrangement joined TRBV29-1 to TRBJ1-1; a stretch of 7 junction bases matches TRBD1. The sequenced DNA: TGCAGCGTTGTAAGGGGGCGTACTGAAGCTTTCTTT. This is translated as CSVVRGRTEAFF. Outside the CDR3, residues come from the reference TRBV29-1 and TRBJ1-1 proteins, so the full variable domain is: SAVISQKPSRDICQRGTSLTIQCQVDSQVTMMFWYRQQPGQSLTLIATANQGSEATYESGFVIDKFPISRPNLTFSTLTVSNMSPEDSSIYLCSVVRGRTEAFFGQGTRLTVV.